One and the same sample provided the 12 T cell receptor beta chains below, sequenced in a study of CD8 T cells in Susac syndrome (dated by TCRdb to about 2019). Receptor libraries were prepared by the immunoSEQ multiplex PCR assay. RNA was extracted using the RNeasy kit, and roughly 0.5 to 1 ug of the RNA was reverse transcribed with random hexamers. The public reads were quality trimmed at Q25 with fastp and then assembled into clones with MiXCR by TCRdb, keeping productive beta chains. Each entry is one CDR3 protein sequence, shown with its most common DNA and genes. Counted in this sample were 100,000 to 150,000 distinct CDR3 sequences; approximately 93% of them appeared once. More than 0.25% of the sample lies in the top ten. The sequenced sample was CD8+ T cells from PBMCs. These TCRs come from a human donor with multiple sclerosis.

The chain uses TRBV4-1 and TRBJ1-1; tentative D call: TRBD1 (5 bases). Germline V gene lookup returns CDR1 MGHRA and CDR2 YSYEKL. CDR3 length: 14 residues. V dropped 1 base and J dropped 4 bases, with 10 bases sitting between them. CDR3 bases: TGCGCCAGCAGCCAAGGGGGGTTAGGCACTGAAGCTTTCTTT. This encodes CASSQGGLGTEAFF.

The chain employs TRBV27 and TRBJ2-2; 7 bases fit TRBD2. The V segment lost 2 bases and the J segment 2 bases; nucleotides outside the gene matches: 5. The CDR3 covers 16 residues. Per the germline V gene, CDR1 is MNHEY and CDR2 is SMNVEV (reference sequence). The CDR3 is CASSLGLAVNTGELFF. The CDR3 DNA is TGTGCCAGCAGTTTAGGCCTAGCGGTAAACACCGGGGAGCTGTTTTTT.

The chain joins TRBV7-9 to TRBJ2-1; D may match TRBD1 or TRBD2 (6 bases each). V lost 6 bases to trimming and J lost 0 bases, with 18 bases between them. Germline assignment: CDR1 SEHNR and CDR2 FQNEAQ (reference sequence). CDR3 length equals 17 residues. CDR3 protein: CASRQGGTGDSYNEQFF. The CDR3 region has the DNA TGTGCCAGCAGGCAAGGGGGGACTGGGGACTCCTACAATGAGCAGTTCTTC.

The chain is built from TRBV5-1 and TRBJ2-2; D possibly corresponds to TRBD1 (5 bases). CDR1 is SGHRS and CDR2 is YFSETQ in the germline V gene. CDR3 length: 19 amino acids. Trimming left V 2 bases short and J 0 bases short, with 20 bases between. Here the CDR3 reads CASSFPQSGQSANTGELFF. The CDR3 DNA is TGCGCCAGCAGCTTCCCCCAATCAGGGCAGTCCGCGAACACCGGGGAGCTGTTTTTT. The variable domain in full, completed from reference TRBV5-1 and TRBJ2-2, reads KAGVTQTPRYLIKTRGQQVTLSCSPISGHRSVSWYQQTPGQGLQFLFEYFSETQRNKGNFPGRFSGRQFSNSRSEMNVSTLELGDSALYLCASSFPQSGQSANTGELFFGEGSRLTVL.

J is TRBJ1-2 and V is TRBV7-9; 8 bases align to TRBD1. V was pared by 5 bases and J by 6 bases, with 11 bases of the junction left unmatched. Per the germline V gene, CDR1 is SEHNR and CDR2 is FQNEAQ (reference sequence). The CDR3 loop spans 15 amino acids. The CDR3 DNA follows: TGTGCCAGCAGCCGCCAAGGACAGGGAGCGAATGGCTACACCTTC. It encodes CASSRQGQGANGYTF.

This sequence joins TRBV11-2 and TRBJ2-3; 12 bases agree with TRBD2. Germline CDR1 is SGHAT and CDR2 is FQNNGV. The V gene end was trimmed by 1 base and the J gene end by 4 bases; junction bases not matched to a gene: 9. CDR3 length equals 18 residues. CDR3 bases: TGTGCCAGCAGCTTAGTTCAGCTAGCGGGAGGGCCGGCAGATACGCAGTATTTT. This translates into CASSLVQLAGGPADTQYF.

The rearrangement joins TRBV7-8 to TRBJ2-7; D not certain. Trimming removed 5 bases from V and 5 bases from J, with 10 bases in between. CDR3 length: 12 amino acids. Per germline, CDR1 SGHVS and CDR2 FQNEAQ. CDR3 in DNA: TGTGCCAGCAGCCCCGTAGGTAACGAGCAGTACGTC. Its translation is CASSPVGNEQYV.

This sequence joins TRBV29-1 and TRBJ1-6, with TRBD1 as a possible D gene (5 bases). Per germline, CDR1 SQVTM and CDR2 ANQGSEA. The CDR3 totals 15 residues. V lost 2 bases, J lost 10 bases, and 18 bases lay in between. The CDR3 here is CSVEQGPPVGSPLHF. The CDR3 nucleotides are TGCAGCGTTGAACAGGGCCCTCCAGTTGGGTCACCCCTCCACTTT.

The genes are TRBV12-3 or TRBV12-4 and TRBJ2-2, with no clear D. CDR3 length: 11 residues. Trimming cost V 7 bases and J 9 bases, with 9 bases left between them. CDR3 sequence reads: CASTSGRELFF. The CDR3 DNA is TGTGCCAGCACCTCGGGCAGGGAGCTGTTTTTT.

This rearrangement joins TRBV27 to TRBJ1-2; TRBD1 aligns across 9 bases. This CDR3 has 13 amino acids. Trimming at V came to 4 bases and at J to 7 bases, leaving 4 bases not matched to a gene. From germline, CDR1 is MNHEY and CDR2 SMNVEV (reference sequence). As DNA, the CDR3 is TGTGCCAGCAGTTCCGGGACAGGGAGTGGCTACACCTTC. This codes for CASSSGTGSGYTF.

Only one count was recorded for this clonotype. The chain couples TRBV4-1 to TRBJ2-7, with D tentatively TRBD1 (6 bases). The V gene's germline CDR1 is MGHRA and CDR2 YSYEKL. The ends were cut back, 1 base at V and 4 bases at J, with 14 bases in the middle. The CDR3 spans 15 residues. DNA of the CDR3: TGCGCCAGCAGCCAAGGTATGGACAGCCCTTACGAGCAGTACGTC. Translation: CASSQGMDSPYEQYV.

The chain has TRBV7-9 and TRBJ1-4; 9 bases map to TRBD1. With 3 bases clipped from V and 7 bases from J, the junction kept 3 bases outside the gene matches. Germline CDR1 SEHNR, CDR2 FQNEAQ (reference sequence). The CDR3 extends over 14 amino acids. The CDR3 protein is CASSLGTGFEKLFF. The CDR3 nucleotides read TGTGCCAGCAGCTTGGGGACAGGGTTTGAAAAACTGTTTTTT.